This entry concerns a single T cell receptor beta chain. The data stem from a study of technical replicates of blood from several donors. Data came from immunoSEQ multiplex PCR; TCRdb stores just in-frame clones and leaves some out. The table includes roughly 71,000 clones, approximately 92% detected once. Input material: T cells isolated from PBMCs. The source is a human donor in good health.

The CDR3 coding sequence is TGTGCTAGTGGCAGCGGACAGGGGAATCAGCCCCAGCATTTT. Encoded protein: CASGSGQGNQPQHF. V and J are TRBV12-5 and TRBJ1-5; 9 bases are a match to TRBD1. CDR3 length: 14 residues. From germline, CDR1 is LGHNT and CDR2 FRNRAP. J lost 4 bases, V lost 6 bases, and 4 bases had no gene match. Full variable domain (missing parts from reference TRBV12-5 and TRBJ1-5): DARVTQTPRHKVTEMGQEVTMRCQPILGHNTVFWYRQTMMQGLELLAYFRNRAPLDDSGMPKDRFSAEMPDATLATLKIQPSEPRDSAVYFCASGSGQGNQPQHFGDGTRLSIL.